This T cell receptor (beta chain) was retrieved from a study of T cells in Graves' hyperthyroidism and ophthalmopathy (dated by TCRdb to the late 2010s). In the study overall: Peripheral blood was collected at initial diagnosis, before any treatment. A discovery cohort of about a hundred patients, 43 with Graves' ophthalmopathy and fewer than 65 with stable Graves' hyperthyroidism, was used to find distinguishing TCR V-J signatures. Prospective prediction of ophthalmopathy was tested in an independent validation cohort consisting of about 20 hyperthyroidism patients and 15 to 17 patients who later progressed to ophthalmopathy. For training and testing, the 100 patients in the discovery cohort were randomly divided in a 7:3 ratio. The study also compared thyroid tissue and blood T-cell repertoires from about six Graves' hyperthyroidism patients. Following sampling, methimazole starting at 30 mg daily was given to hyperthyroidism patients, and high-dose intravenous methylprednisolone was given to ophthalmopathy patients. The paper describes TCR Vbeta CDR3 sequencing of around 140 peripheral blood samples, made up of roughly 40 ophthalmopathy patients, 70 to 75 hyperthyroidism patients and roughly 17 progressor patients.

Via the germline V gene (reference sequence), CDR1 is DFQATT and CDR2 SNEGSKA. V is cut by 6 bases and J by 0 bases, and the space between the germline ends is 12 bases. From the cysteine through the phenylalanine, the CDR3 covers 15 amino acids. Of the read, only the CDR3 DNA is kept; its 45 bases are in frame from base 1. Graves' hyperthyroidism was defined as stable when no progression to ophthalmopathy occurred over 18 months of follow-up. Hyperthyroidism patients were newly diagnosed, with disease duration under 2 months, and aged 18 to 65 years. Patients with uncontrolled infections, other autoimmune diseases, pregnancy or lactation were excluded. Clinical symptoms, serum thyroxine and TRAb, thyroid ultrasound, and orbital computed tomography formed the basis for the diagnoses. Ficoll-Paque density gradient centrifugation was used to isolate PBMCs from 10 ml of fresh peripheral blood. Total RNA was extracted using Trizol reagent, and RNA quality was assessed on an Agilent 2100 Bioanalyzer.

TCR beta CDR3 regions were amplified from RNA transcripts. For the first round of RT-PCR on the TCR CDR3, the HTBI primer set was used together with the Qiagen OneStep RT-PCR kit. The libraries were constructed in a second round of multiplex PCR and then size-selected and purified. Sequencing of the libraries was done on an Illumina HiSeq2000 using paired-end 100 bp reads. In the authors' own workflow: SOAPnuke was used to process the raw data, removing reads that contained adapters or uncalled bases, had a mean Phred below 15, or lacked an exact match to the constant primer or identifier. COPE v1.2.5 was used to merge high-quality paired reads, and clonotypes were defined as unique nucleotide sequences. Clonotypes were aligned to IMGT TRBV, TRBD and TRBJ reference segments using MiTCR v1.1. Analysis was restricted to V-J combinations with a frequency above 0.0001, which covered 98% to 99.2% of repertoires. The TCS score was defined as the ratio of F50 (clonal expansion) to E x V (chaos), calculated using BLOSUM62-based TCRdist between CDR3 peptides within each V-J. Welch's t-statistics and random forest reduced roughly 500 V-J features to roughly 13, which were used in a naive Bayes classifier (R e1071). TCRdb reworked the public reads: Q25 trimming with fastp, MiXCR clone assembly, productive beta chains retained. Entries that share a CDR3 protein sequence are merged under the most common genes and DNA. The V and J calls and clone size come from TCRdb's table, not from the authors' own analysis. Here the sample has 650,000 to 700,000 distinct CDR3 sequences; 15% to 20% occur a single time. The ten largest clones add up to roughly a sixth of the sample.

Of note for this clonotype: There is no known antigen for this receptor. Per-nucleotide qualities are absent, and no much larger clonotype sits a single base away.

The full study reports these points: In validation, the model predicted progression to ophthalmopathy with 65% to 71% sensitivity and approximately 78% specificity, a median of around six months before onset. No statistical method was used to fix the sample size in advance, and group allocation was not hidden from the investigators. Blood samples also contained most of the expanded thyroid clonotypes (frequency above 0.001), which suggests that blood repertoires may reflect thyroid immune responses. Ophthalmopathy was separated from stable hyperthyroidism by a 13 V-J signature model, with approximately 86% sensitivity and approximately 81% specificity obtained in cross-validation and 80%/75% obtained in testing.

This sequence was found in a man in his forties or fifties with Graves' hyperthyroidism. The sequence is built from TRBV20-1 and TRBJ1-6; TRBD1 is possibly the D segment (5 matching bases). The sample consisted of blood. The CDR3 protein is CSAPQASSYNSPLHF. At the DNA level, the sequence is TGCAGTGCCCCACAGGCGAGCTCCTATAATTCACCCCTCCACTTT.